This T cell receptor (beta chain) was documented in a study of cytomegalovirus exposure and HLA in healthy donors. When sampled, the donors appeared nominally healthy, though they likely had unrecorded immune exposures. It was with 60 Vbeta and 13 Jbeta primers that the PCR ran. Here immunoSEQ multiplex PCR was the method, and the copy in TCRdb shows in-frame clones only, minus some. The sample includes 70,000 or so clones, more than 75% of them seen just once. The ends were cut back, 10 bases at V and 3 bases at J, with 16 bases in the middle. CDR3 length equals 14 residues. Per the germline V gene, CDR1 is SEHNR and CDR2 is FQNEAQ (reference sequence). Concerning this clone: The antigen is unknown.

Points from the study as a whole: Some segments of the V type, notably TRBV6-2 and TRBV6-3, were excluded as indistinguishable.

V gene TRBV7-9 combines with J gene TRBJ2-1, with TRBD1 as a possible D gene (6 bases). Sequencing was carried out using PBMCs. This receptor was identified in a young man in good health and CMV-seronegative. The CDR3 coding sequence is TGTGCCAACGTGCTCGGGACAAACTACAATGAGCAGTTCTTC. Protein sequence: CANVLGTNYNEQFF.